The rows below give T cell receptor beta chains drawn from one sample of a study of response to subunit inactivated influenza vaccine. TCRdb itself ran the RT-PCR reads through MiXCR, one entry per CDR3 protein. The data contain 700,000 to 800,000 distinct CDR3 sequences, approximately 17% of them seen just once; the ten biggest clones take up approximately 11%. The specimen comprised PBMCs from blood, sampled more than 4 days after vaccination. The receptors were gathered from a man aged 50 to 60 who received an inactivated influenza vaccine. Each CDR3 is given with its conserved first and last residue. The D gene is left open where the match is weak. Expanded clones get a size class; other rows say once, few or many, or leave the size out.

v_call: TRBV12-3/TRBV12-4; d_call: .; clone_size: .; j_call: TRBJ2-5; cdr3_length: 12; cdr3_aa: CASRGPQETQYF; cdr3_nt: TGTGCCAGTAGGGGCCCTCAAGAGACCCAGTACTTC
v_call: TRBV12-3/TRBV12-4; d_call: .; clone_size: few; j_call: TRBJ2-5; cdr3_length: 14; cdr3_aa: CASSPGAARETQYF; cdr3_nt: TGTGCCAGCAGTCCTGGGGCAGCCCGCGAGACCCAGTACTTC
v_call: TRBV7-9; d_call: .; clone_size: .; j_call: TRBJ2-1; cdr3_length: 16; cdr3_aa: CASSLTWFRALNEQFF; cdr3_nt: TGTGCCAGCAGCTTAACCTGGTTTAGGGCCCTCAATGAGCAGTTCTTC
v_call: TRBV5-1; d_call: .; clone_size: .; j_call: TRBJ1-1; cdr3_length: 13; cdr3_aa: CASNGEAGTEAFF; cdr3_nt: TGCGCCAGCAACGGGGAGGCGGGGACTGAAGCTTTCTTT
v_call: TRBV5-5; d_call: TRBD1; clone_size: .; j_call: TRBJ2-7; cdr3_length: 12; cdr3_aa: CASSGTDYEQYF; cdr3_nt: TGTGCCAGCAGCGGGACAGACTACGAGCAGTACTTC
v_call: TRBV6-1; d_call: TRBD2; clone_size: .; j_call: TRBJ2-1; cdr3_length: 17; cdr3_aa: CASSPRRRLAGSNEQFF; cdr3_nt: TGTGCCAGCAGCCCCAGGCGGCGGCTAGCGGGGAGCAATGAGCAGTTCTTC
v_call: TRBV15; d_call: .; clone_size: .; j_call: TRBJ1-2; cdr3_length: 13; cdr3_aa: CATSIDRVYGYTF; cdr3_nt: TGTGCCACCAGCATCGACCGAGTCTATGGCTACACCTTC
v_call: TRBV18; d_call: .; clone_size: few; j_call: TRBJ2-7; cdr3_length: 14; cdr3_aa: CASSPPTLTYEQYF; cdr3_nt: TGTGCCAGCTCACCACCCACCCTTACCTACGAGCAGTACTTC
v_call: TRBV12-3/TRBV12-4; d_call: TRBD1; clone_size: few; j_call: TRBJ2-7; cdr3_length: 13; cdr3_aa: CASIRQGAYEQYF; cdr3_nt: TGTGCCAGCATCCGACAGGGAGCCTACGAGCAGTACTTC
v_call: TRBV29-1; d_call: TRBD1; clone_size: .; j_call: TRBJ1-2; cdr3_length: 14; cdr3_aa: CSVESGQANYGYTF; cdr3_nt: TGCAGCGTTGAGTCGGGACAGGCTAACTATGGCTACACCTTC
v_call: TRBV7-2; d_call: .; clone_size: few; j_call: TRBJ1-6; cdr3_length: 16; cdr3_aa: CASSLGRSSYNSPLHF; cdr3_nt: TGTGCCAGCAGCTTAGGGAGGAGCTCCTATAATTCACCCCTCCACTTT
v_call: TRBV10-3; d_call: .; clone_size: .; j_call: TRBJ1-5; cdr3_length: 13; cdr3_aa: CAIVRDSNQPQHF; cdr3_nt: TGTGCCATCGTCAGAGATAGCAATCAGCCCCAGCATTTT
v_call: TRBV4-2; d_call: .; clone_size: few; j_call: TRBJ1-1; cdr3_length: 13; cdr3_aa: CASSQVVYTEAFF; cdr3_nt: TGTGCCAGCAGCCAAGTGGTATACACTGAAGCTTTCTTT
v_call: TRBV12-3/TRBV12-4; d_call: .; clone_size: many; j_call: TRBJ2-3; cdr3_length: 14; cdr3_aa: CASSPGGAMGTQYF; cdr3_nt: TGTGCCAGCAGCCCCGGAGGGGCTATGGGCACGCAGTATTTT
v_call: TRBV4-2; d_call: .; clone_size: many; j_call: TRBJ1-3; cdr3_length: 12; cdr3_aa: CASSQDSRTIYF; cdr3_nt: TGTGCCAGCAGCCAAGATTCGAGAACCATATATTTT
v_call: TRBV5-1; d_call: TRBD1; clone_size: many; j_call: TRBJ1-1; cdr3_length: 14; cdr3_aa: CASSFTGGNTEAFF; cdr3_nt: TGTGCCAGCAGCTTCACAGGGGGGAACACTGAAGCTTTCTTT
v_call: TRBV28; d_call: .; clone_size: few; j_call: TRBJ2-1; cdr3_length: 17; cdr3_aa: CASSFLVGGPSYNEQFF; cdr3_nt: TGTGCCAGCAGTTTCCTCGTTGGAGGTCCTTCCTACAATGAGCAGTTCTTC
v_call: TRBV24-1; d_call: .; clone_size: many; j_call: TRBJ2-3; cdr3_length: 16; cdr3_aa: CATSDPRTVSTDTQYF; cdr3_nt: TGTGCCACCAGTGATCCCAGGACAGTTAGCACAGATACGCAGTATTTT
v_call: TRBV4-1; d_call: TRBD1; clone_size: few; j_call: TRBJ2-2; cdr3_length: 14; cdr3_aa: CASSLQGLTGELFF; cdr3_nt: TGCGCCAGCAGCCTACAGGGGTTGACCGGGGAGCTGTTTTTT
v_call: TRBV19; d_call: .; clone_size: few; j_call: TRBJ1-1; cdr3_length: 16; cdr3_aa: CASSIDNRVKDTEAFF; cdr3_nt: TGTGCCAGTAGTATAGACAATAGGGTGAAGGACACTGAAGCTTTCTTT
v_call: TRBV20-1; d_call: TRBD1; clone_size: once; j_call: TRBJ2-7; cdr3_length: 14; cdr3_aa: CSARSGTGDHEQYF; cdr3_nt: TGCAGTGCTAGATCCGGGACAGGGGACCACGAGCAGTACTTC
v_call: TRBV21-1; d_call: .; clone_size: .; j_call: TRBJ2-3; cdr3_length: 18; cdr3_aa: CARTHPEGQATSVGTQYF; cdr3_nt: TGTGCCAGGACACACCCGGAGGGCCAGGCTACGTCGGTCGGTACGCAGTATTTT
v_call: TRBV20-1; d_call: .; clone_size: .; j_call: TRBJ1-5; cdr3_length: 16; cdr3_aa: CSAMFRGSSSNQPQHF; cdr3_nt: TGCAGTGCTATGTTCCGGGGGTCGTCTAGCAATCAGCCCCAGCATTTT
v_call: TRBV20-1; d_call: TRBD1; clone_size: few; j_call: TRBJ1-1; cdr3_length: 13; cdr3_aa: CSALGQAHTEAFF; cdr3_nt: TGCAGTGCTCTGGGACAGGCCCACACTGAAGCTTTCTTT
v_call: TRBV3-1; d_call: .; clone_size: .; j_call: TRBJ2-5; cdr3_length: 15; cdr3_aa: CASSQESWTQETQYF; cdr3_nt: TGTGCCAGCAGCCAAGAATCCTGGACTCAAGAGACCCAGTACTTC
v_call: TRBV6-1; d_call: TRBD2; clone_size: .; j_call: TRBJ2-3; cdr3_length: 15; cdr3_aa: CASSRLAGGTDTQCF; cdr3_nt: TGTGCCAGCAGCAGACTAGCGGGGGGCACAGATACGCAGTGTTTT
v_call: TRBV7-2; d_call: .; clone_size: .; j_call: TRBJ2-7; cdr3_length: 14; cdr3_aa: CASSLVFQNDEQYF; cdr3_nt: TGTGCCAGCAGCTTAGTTTTCCAAAATGACGAGCAGTACTTC
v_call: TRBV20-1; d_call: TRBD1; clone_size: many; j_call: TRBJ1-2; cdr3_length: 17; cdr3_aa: CSARDDAGGHFNYGYTF; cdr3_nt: TGCAGTGCTAGAGATGATGCAGGGGGCCATTTTAACTATGGCTACACCTTC
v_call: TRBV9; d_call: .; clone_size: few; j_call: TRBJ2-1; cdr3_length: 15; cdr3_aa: CASSQPSGGIGEQFF; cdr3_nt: TGTGCCAGCAGCCAACCGAGTGGCGGGATTGGGGAGCAGTTCTTC
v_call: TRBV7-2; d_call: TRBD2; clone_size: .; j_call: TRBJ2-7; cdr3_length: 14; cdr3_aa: CASSFSGGVYEQYF; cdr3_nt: TGTGCCAGCAGCTTTAGCGGGGGTGTTTACGAGCAGTACTTC
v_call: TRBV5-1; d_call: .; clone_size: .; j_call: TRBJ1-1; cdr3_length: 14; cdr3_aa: CASSTGTPGTEAFF; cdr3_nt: TGCGCCAGCAGCACCGGGACCCCCGGCACTGAAGCTTTCTTT
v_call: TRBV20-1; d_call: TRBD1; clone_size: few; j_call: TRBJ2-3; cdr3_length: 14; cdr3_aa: CSASDRGSTDTQYF; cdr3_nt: TGCAGTGCTAGCGACAGGGGTAGCACAGATACGCAGTATTTT
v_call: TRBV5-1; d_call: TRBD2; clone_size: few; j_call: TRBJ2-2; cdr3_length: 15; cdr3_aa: CASRVLAGDTGELFF; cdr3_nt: TGCGCCAGCAGGGTACTAGCGGGAGACACCGGGGAGCTGTTTTTT
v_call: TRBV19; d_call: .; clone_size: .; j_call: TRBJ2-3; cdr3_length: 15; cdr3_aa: CASSIWGDSTDTQYF; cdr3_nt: TGTGCCAGTAGTATATGGGGAGACAGCACAGATACGCAGTATTTT
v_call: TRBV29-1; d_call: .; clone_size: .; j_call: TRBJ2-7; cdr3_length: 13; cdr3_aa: CSVELTSSYEQYF; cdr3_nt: TGCAGCGTTGAACTGACTAGTTCCTACGAGCAGTACTTC
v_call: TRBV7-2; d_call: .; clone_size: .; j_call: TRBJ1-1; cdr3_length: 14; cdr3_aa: CASSRGGDPTEAFF; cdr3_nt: TGTGCCAGCAGCCGTGGGGGGGACCCCACTGAAGCTTTCTTT
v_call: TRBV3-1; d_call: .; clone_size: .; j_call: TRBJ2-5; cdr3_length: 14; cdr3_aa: CASSQWDGQETQYF; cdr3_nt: TGTGCCAGCAGCCAATGGGACGGTCAAGAGACCCAGTACTTC
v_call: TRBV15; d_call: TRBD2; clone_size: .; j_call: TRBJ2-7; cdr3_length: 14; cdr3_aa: CATSPRTSGYEQYF; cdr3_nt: TGTGCCACCAGTCCAAGGACTAGCGGTTACGAGCAGTACTTC
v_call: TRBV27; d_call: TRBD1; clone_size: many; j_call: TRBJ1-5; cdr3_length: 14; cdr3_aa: CASSLGTGVSPQHF; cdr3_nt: TGTGCCAGCAGTCTCGGGACAGGGGTGAGCCCCCAGCATTTT
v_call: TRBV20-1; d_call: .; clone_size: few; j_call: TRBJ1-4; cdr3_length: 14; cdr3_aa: CSARDPRGSEKLFF; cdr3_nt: TGCAGTGCTAGAGATCCCAGGGGTAGTGAAAAACTGTTTTTT